These 5 T cell receptor beta chains were all obtained from the same sample, sequenced in a study of spatial heterogeneity in lung cancer. Study findings and constraints: Mutation tallies in tumors tracked expanded intratumoral alpha and beta TCR counts.

As to time point: sample taken at primary tumor resection. These receptors' antigens are unknown. Each CDR3 protein gets one entry after TCRdb re-called the 5' RACE reads with MiXCR. Among 3,000 or so distinct CDR3 sequences listed, over 25% were seen once. This specimen consisted of lung tumor tissue, obtained at surgery. These receptor sequences come from a female donor with early-stage non-small cell lung cancer.

This clonotype came up many times. The genes are TRBV10-3 and TRBJ1-6, with D uncertain. V was pared by 8 bases and J by 13 bases, with 21 bases between. Germline V gene lookup returns CDR1 ENHRY and CDR2 SYGVKD. The CDR3 runs to 14 residues. The CDR3 region has the DNA TGTGCCATCTGGGATGGAGGGCGAAGTTTGCCCCTCCACTTT. It specifies CAIWDGGRSLPLHF.

Judged by abundance, this clonotype is large. The rearrangement uses TRBV28 and TRBJ2-5, with no clear D. Trimming took 5 bases from V and 0 from J, leaving 13 bases between them. CDR3 size: 15 residues. Germline V gene data show CDR1 as MDHEN and CDR2 as SYDVKM. The CDR3 is CASSLTGSYQETQYF. As DNA, the CDR3 is TGTGCCAGCAGTCTGACTGGATCGTACCAAGAGACCCAGTACTTC.

By sample fraction, this clonotype is medium-sized. The chain uses TRBV28 and TRBJ2-1; 7 bases line up with TRBD1. Losses at the gene ends were 3 bases for V and 12 bases for J; bases not matched to a gene: 8. Germline V gene sequence: CDR1 MDHEN, CDR2 SYDVKM. This CDR3 region has 13 residues. The CDR3 loop reads CASSFGQDRRQFF. CDR3 sequence (DNA): TGTGCCAGCAGTTTCGGACAGGATAGAAGGCAGTTCTTC.

By frequency in the sample, this clonotype is large. The chain uses TRBV6-5 and TRBJ2-7; D might be TRBD1 (6 bases). This CDR3 region has 15 residues. Germline assignment: CDR1 MNHEY and CDR2 SVGAGI. V dropped 0 bases and J dropped 7 bases, with 16 bases sitting between them. The CDR3 protein is CASSYSWDTVGEQYF. The CDR3 DNA reads as TGTGCCAGCAGTTACTCTTGGGACACGGTGGGTGAGCAGTACTTC.

The chain has TRBV27 and TRBJ1-1, with 7 bases matching TRBD1. This CDR3 comprises 16 residues. V lost 4 bases and J lost 4; bases outside the gene matches: 12. Per the germline V gene, CDR1 is MNHEY and CDR2 is SMNVEV (reference sequence). CDR3 bases: TGTGCCAGCAGTTCCCTCATGACAGGGCGGGGCACTGAAGCTTTCTTT. It is translated as CASSSLMTGRGTEAFF.